This TCR beta chain was obtained from a study of blood T cell repertoires in COVID-19. CDR1 is MNHEY and CDR2 is SMNVEV in the germline V gene (reference sequence). Trimming cost V 5 bases and J 4 bases, with 15 bases left between them. CDR3 length: 15 residues. Original methodology: Amplification from reference gene primers served as the basis for estimated nucleated cell counts. The repertoire was sequenced with immunoSEQ multiplex PCR; TCRdb's copy has only in-frame clones and lacks some. Clone size and the V and J calls come from that table; the DNA yielded D and trimming. The sample yields tens of thousands of clones, 89% seen once.

What was sequenced was peripheral blood. The chain links TRBV27 to TRBJ1-3; D perhaps matches TRBD1 (6 bases). The sequence was obtained from a woman aged 55-70 years with COVID-19, enrolled during active disease. In nucleotides, the CDR3 is TGTGCCAGCAGTATCTCCACAGGGTTAGGAAACACCATATATTTT. It codes for CASSISTGLGNTIYF.